A selection of T cell receptor beta chains follows, all from one sample in a study of memory CD4+ T cells and cytomegalovirus serostatus. The protocol was immunoSEQ multiplex PCR, while the TCRdb copy is restricted to in-frame clones and leaves out a portion. Among tens of thousands of clones listed, roughly 80% were seen once. Sample: memory CD4+ T cells from blood. The receptors here all came from an adult in good health and CMV-seronegative. The CDR3 runs from the conserved cysteine through the conserved F or W. D genes are given only for firm matches. Not all rows give a size; the values are once, few, many and, for expanded clones, a class.

d_gene: -
j_gene: TRBJ1-2
v_gene: TRBV2
abundance: -
CDR3aa: CASSAGKNYGYTF
CDR3nt: TGTGCCAGCAGTGCCGGCAAGAACTATGGCTACACCTTC

d_gene: TRBD1
j_gene: TRBJ1-2
v_gene: TRBV29-1
abundance: -
CDR3aa: CSAGTGVGYTF
CDR3nt: TGCAGCGCCGGGACAGGAGTGGGCTACACCTTC

d_gene: -
j_gene: TRBJ1-4
v_gene: TRBV11-2
abundance: -
CDR3aa: CASSPGETRHEKLFF
CDR3nt: TGTGCCAGCAGCCCAGGGGAGACGAGGCACGAAAAACTGTTTTTT

d_gene: -
j_gene: TRBJ1-1
v_gene: TRBV11-2
abundance: few
CDR3aa: CASSPMVGANTEAFF
CDR3nt: TGTGCCAGCAGCCCAATGGTGGGGGCGAACACTGAAGCTTTCTTT

d_gene: -
j_gene: TRBJ2-5
v_gene: TRBV4-2
abundance: -
CDR3aa: CASSPGAGAGETQYF
CDR3nt: TGTGCCAGCAGCCCGGGTGCCGGGGCGGGGGAGACCCAGTACTTC

d_gene: TRBD1
j_gene: TRBJ1-5
v_gene: TRBV7-2
abundance: -
CDR3aa: CASSVGQGRNQPQHF
CDR3nt: TGTGCCAGCAGCGTAGGACAGGGGCGAAATCAGCCCCAGCATTTT

d_gene: TRBD2
j_gene: TRBJ2-3
v_gene: TRBV18
abundance: -
CDR3aa: CASSLSSGGFTDTQYF
CDR3nt: TGTGCCAGCTCACTTTCTAGCGGAGGATTCACAGATACGCAGTATTTT

d_gene: -
j_gene: TRBJ1-5
v_gene: TRBV7-9
abundance: -
CDR3aa: CASSLDAGFDQPQHF
CDR3nt: TGTGCCAGCAGCTTAGATGCAGGGTTCGATCAGCCCCAGCATTTT

d_gene: -
j_gene: TRBJ1-1
v_gene: TRBV6-1
abundance: -
CDR3aa: CASRTLDRLGTEAFF
CDR3nt: TGTGCCAGCAGGACACTAGACAGGTTGGGCACTGAAGCTTTCTTT

d_gene: -
j_gene: TRBJ2-3
v_gene: TRBV2
abundance: -
CDR3aa: CASRPFTSTDTQYF
CDR3nt: TGTGCCAGCAGACCCTTTACTAGCACAGATACGCAGTATTTT

d_gene: -
j_gene: TRBJ2-1
v_gene: TRBV27
abundance: few
CDR3aa: CASEYYNEQFF
CDR3nt: TGTGCCAGCGAGTATTACAATGAGCAGTTCTTC

d_gene: -
j_gene: TRBJ2-7
v_gene: TRBV6-5
abundance: -
CDR3aa: CASSYGGSVSYEQYF
CDR3nt: TGTGCCAGCAGTTACGGGGGTAGCGTCTCCTACGAGCAGTACTTC

d_gene: -
j_gene: TRBJ1-1
v_gene: TRBV5-4
abundance: -
CDR3aa: CASSLRQAMNTEAFF
CDR3nt: TGTGCCAGCAGCTTGCGTCAGGCAATGAACACTGAAGCTTTCTTT

d_gene: TRBD1
j_gene: TRBJ1-1
v_gene: TRBV5-1
abundance: -
CDR3aa: CASTRTGWDTEAFF
CDR3nt: TGCGCCAGCACCCGGACAGGTTGGGACACTGAAGCTTTCTTT

d_gene: -
j_gene: TRBJ1-2
v_gene: TRBV19
abundance: -
CDR3aa: CASSRRGDANYGYTF
CDR3nt: TGTGCCAGTAGCCGACGAGGGGATGCTAACTATGGCTACACCTTC

d_gene: -
j_gene: TRBJ1-5
v_gene: TRBV5-8
abundance: -
CDR3aa: CASSLLSQPQHF
CDR3nt: TGTGCCAGCAGCTTGTTGAGTCAGCCCCAGCATTTT

d_gene: -
j_gene: TRBJ2-2
v_gene: TRBV28
abundance: -
CDR3aa: CASSWEGAANTGELFF
CDR3nt: TGTGCCAGCAGTTGGGAAGGGGCAGCGAACACCGGGGAGCTGTTTTTT

d_gene: -
j_gene: TRBJ2-1
v_gene: TRBV7-3
abundance: -
CDR3aa: CASSSLPGPAAPNEQFF
CDR3nt: TGTGCCAGCAGCTCCCTGCCGGGTCCCGCGGCCCCCAATGAGCAGTTCTTC

d_gene: TRBD1
j_gene: TRBJ2-7
v_gene: TRBV7-7
abundance: -
CDR3aa: CANPKLRGTGNEQYF
CDR3nt: TGTGCTAACCCTAAATTGCGCGGGACAGGAAACGAGCAGTACTTC

d_gene: -
j_gene: TRBJ2-7
v_gene: TRBV4-1
abundance: -
CDR3aa: CASSPSSGRRPGKEQYF
CDR3nt: TGCGCCAGCAGCCCCTCTTCGGGGCGGCGGCCGGGCAAAGAGCAGTACTTC

d_gene: -
j_gene: TRBJ1-2
v_gene: TRBV9
abundance: few
CDR3aa: CASSVDQNYGYTF
CDR3nt: TGTGCCAGCAGCGTAGATCAGAACTATGGCTACACCTTC

d_gene: TRBD1
j_gene: TRBJ1-1
v_gene: TRBV5-1
abundance: -
CDR3aa: CASSGTENTEAFF
CDR3nt: TGCGCCAGCAGCGGGACAGAGAACACTGAAGCTTTCTTT

d_gene: TRBD1
j_gene: TRBJ2-7
v_gene: TRBV6-6
abundance: -
CDR3aa: CASGGTGVRNEQYF
CDR3nt: TGTGCCAGCGGGGGGACAGGGGTTAGAAACGAGCAGTACTTC

d_gene: -
j_gene: TRBJ2-1
v_gene: TRBV11-2
abundance: -
CDR3aa: CASRSPRGESYNEQFF
CDR3nt: TGTGCCAGCAGATCTCCGAGGGGGGAAAGCTACAATGAGCAGTTCTTC

d_gene: -
j_gene: TRBJ2-1
v_gene: TRBV11-3
abundance: once
CDR3aa: CASSLDRGAQPYNEQFF
CDR3nt: TGTGCCAGCAGCTTAGATCGAGGGGCCCAGCCGTACAATGAGCAGTTCTTC

d_gene: -
j_gene: TRBJ2-3
v_gene: TRBV28
abundance: -
CDR3aa: CASSSQMEVAHDTQYF
CDR3nt: TGTGCCAGCAGTTCCCAGATGGAGGTAGCACATGATACGCAGTATTTT

d_gene: -
j_gene: TRBJ1-5
v_gene: TRBV19
abundance: once
CDR3aa: CATKVTGSNQPQHF
CDR3nt: TGTGCCACCAAAGTGACGGGGAGCAATCAGCCCCAGCATTTT

d_gene: TRBD2
j_gene: TRBJ2-1
v_gene: TRBV4-2
abundance: -
CDR3aa: CASSQTSGSGDEQFF
CDR3nt: TGTGCCAGCAGCCAAACTAGCGGGAGTGGCGATGAGCAGTTCTTC

d_gene: -
j_gene: TRBJ1-2
v_gene: TRBV5-1
abundance: -
CDR3aa: CASSLMFGTGYGYTF
CDR3nt: TGCGCCAGCAGCTTGATGTTCGGGACGGGTTATGGCTACACCTTC

d_gene: -
j_gene: TRBJ1-3
v_gene: TRBV2
abundance: many
CDR3aa: CASSGGRGNTIYF
CDR3nt: TGTGCCAGCAGTGGAGGGCGTGGAAACACCATATATTTT

d_gene: -
j_gene: TRBJ1-2
v_gene: TRBV27
abundance: -
CDR3aa: CASIPTGGSNYGYTF
CDR3nt: TGTGCCAGCATCCCGACCGGGGGATCGAACTATGGCTACACCTTC

d_gene: -
j_gene: TRBJ1-5
v_gene: TRBV6-4
abundance: -
CDR3aa: CASSDFLGGVRNQPQHF
CDR3nt: TGTGCCAGCAGTGACTTTTTGGGGGGTGTTCGCAATCAGCCCCAGCATTTT

d_gene: -
j_gene: TRBJ1-1
v_gene: TRBV5-1
abundance: -
CDR3aa: CASSLEGWGNTEAFF
CDR3nt: TGCGCCAGCAGCTTGGAGGGTTGGGGGAACACTGAAGCTTTCTTT

d_gene: -
j_gene: TRBJ2-2
v_gene: TRBV1
abundance: -
CDR3aa: CTSSQSLANTGELFF
CDR3nt: TGCACCAGCAGCCAATCGCTTGCCAACACCGGGGAGCTGTTTTTT

d_gene: -
j_gene: TRBJ1-4
v_gene: TRBV7-8
abundance: medium-sized
CDR3aa: CASTRAAGEKLFF
CDR3nt: TGTGCCAGCACCAGGGCCGCGGGTGAAAAACTGTTTTTT

d_gene: TRBD1
j_gene: TRBJ1-4
v_gene: TRBV7-2
abundance: -
CDR3aa: CASSFQGGNEKLFF
CDR3nt: TGTGCCAGCAGCTTTCAGGGGGGGAATGAAAAACTGTTTTTT

d_gene: -
j_gene: TRBJ2-2
v_gene: TRBV12-5
abundance: -
CDR3aa: CASGLQVTGELFF
CDR3nt: TGTGCTAGTGGCCTACAGGTCACCGGGGAGCTGTTTTTT

d_gene: -
j_gene: TRBJ2-7
v_gene: TRBV7-2
abundance: -
CDR3aa: CASSPRQGGSYEQYF
CDR3nt: TGTGCCAGCAGCCCCCGACAGGGAGGATCCTACGAGCAGTACTTC

d_gene: -
j_gene: TRBJ2-3
v_gene: TRBV10-3
abundance: -
CDR3aa: CAIREGDTQYF
CDR3nt: TGTGCCATCAGAGAGGGAGATACGCAGTATTTT

d_gene: TRBD2
j_gene: TRBJ2-3
v_gene: TRBV5-1
abundance: -
CDR3aa: CASSFLTSGFSDTQYF
CDR3nt: TGCGCCAGCAGCTTCCTCACTAGCGGGTTCTCAGATACGCAGTATTTT

d_gene: TRBD1
j_gene: TRBJ2-7
v_gene: TRBV11-3
abundance: -
CDR3aa: CASSSGQGVHEQYF
CDR3nt: TGTGCCAGCAGCTCGGGACAGGGGGTGCACGAGCAGTACTTC

d_gene: -
j_gene: TRBJ2-7
v_gene: TRBV11-2
abundance: few
CDR3aa: CASSLDLGQYYEQYF
CDR3nt: TGTGCCAGCAGCTTAGATCTTGGACAGTACTACGAGCAGTACTTC

d_gene: -
j_gene: TRBJ1-1
v_gene: TRBV11-2
abundance: -
CDR3aa: CASSLGGRMNTEAFF
CDR3nt: TGTGCCAGCAGCTTAGGGGGACGGATGAACACTGAAGCTTTCTTT

d_gene: TRBD2
j_gene: TRBJ2-1
v_gene: TRBV10-1
abundance: -
CDR3aa: CASSESHSSGRPPEQFF
CDR3nt: TGCGCCAGCAGTGAGTCTCACTCTAGCGGGAGGCCGCCTGAGCAGTTCTTC

d_gene: -
j_gene: TRBJ1-2
v_gene: TRBV5-1
abundance: -
CDR3aa: CASSTNNYGYTF
CDR3nt: TGCGCCAGCAGCACCAACAACTATGGCTACACCTTC

d_gene: TRBD1
j_gene: TRBJ1-4
v_gene: TRBV7-2
abundance: -
CDR3aa: CASSLGGTGNEKLFF
CDR3nt: TGTGCCAGCAGCTTAGGAGGGACAGGGAATGAAAAACTGTTTTTT

d_gene: -
j_gene: TRBJ2-7
v_gene: TRBV4-1
abundance: -
CDR3aa: CASSQDSQKSDEQYF
CDR3nt: TGCGCCAGCAGCCAGGACAGTCAGAAAAGCGACGAGCAGTACTTC

d_gene: TRBD2
j_gene: TRBJ2-5
v_gene: TRBV7-6
abundance: -
CDR3aa: CASSYLREGETQYF
CDR3nt: TGTGCCAGCAGCTACCTCAGGGAGGGGGAGACCCAGTACTTC

d_gene: -
j_gene: TRBJ1-5
v_gene: TRBV28
abundance: -
CDR3aa: CASSLSEGSNQPQHF
CDR3nt: TGTGCCAGCAGTTTATCCGAGGGTAGCAATCAGCCCCAGCATTTT

d_gene: TRBD2
j_gene: TRBJ2-5
v_gene: TRBV7-7
abundance: -
CDR3aa: CASSSGPSGGETQYF
CDR3nt: TGTGCTAGCAGCTCAGGACCCTCGGGAGGAGAGACCCAGTACTTC

d_gene: TRBD2
j_gene: TRBJ2-7
v_gene: TRBV7-2
abundance: few
CDR3aa: CASSLSSSGTYEQYF
CDR3nt: TGTGCCAGCAGCTTATCGTCTAGCGGGACTTACGAGCAGTACTTC

d_gene: TRBD1
j_gene: TRBJ1-2
v_gene: TRBV7-2
abundance: -
CDR3aa: CASSFDREIYGYTF
CDR3nt: TGTGCCAGCAGTTTCGACAGGGAGATTTATGGCTACACCTTC

d_gene: TRBD2
j_gene: TRBJ2-1
v_gene: TRBV10-1
abundance: -
CDR3aa: CASSDAVAGGSGEQFF
CDR3nt: TGCGCCAGCAGTGACGCTGTAGCGGGGGGCTCAGGTGAGCAGTTCTTC

d_gene: TRBD1
j_gene: TRBJ1-4
v_gene: TRBV15
abundance: -
CDR3aa: CATSRDAGGGTNEKLFF
CDR3nt: TGTGCCACCAGCAGAGATGCAGGGGGGGGAACTAATGAAAAACTGTTTTTT

d_gene: -
j_gene: TRBJ2-5
v_gene: TRBV4-2
abundance: -
CDR3aa: CASSQRTEETQYF
CDR3nt: TGTGCCAGCAGCCAAAGGACAGAAGAGACCCAGTACTTC

d_gene: TRBD1
j_gene: TRBJ1-1
v_gene: TRBV7-9
abundance: -
CDR3aa: CASSLLLTPSGQGNTEAFF
CDR3nt: TGTGCCAGCAGCTTATTATTGACCCCCTCGGGACAGGGGAACACTGAAGCTTTCTTT